One and the same sample provided the 17 T cell receptor beta chains below, sequenced in a study of T-cell reconstitution after alpha-beta-depleted transplantation in children. The TCRbeta library was prepared with unique molecular identifiers. Each CDR3 protein is one row after TCRdb ran MiXCR on the PCR reads. In the table there are some 200,000 distinct CDR3 sequences, roughly 15% of which are singletons. The sequenced sample was PBMCs from the stem cell graft donor, obtained from the stem cell graft. The receptors derive from a human donor who donated a stem cell graft to a child with acute lymphoblastic leukemia.

The genes are TRBV12-3 or TRBV12-4 and TRBJ1-2; weak D call: TRBD1 (6 bases). CDR3 length: 13 amino acids. V dropped 5 bases and J dropped 3 bases, with 10 bases sitting between them. The CDR3 nucleotides read TGTGCCAGCAGTCACCACAGGGACTATGGCTACACCTTC. Its protein is CASSHHRDYGYTF.

For this clonotype: This may be a read error: a much more frequent sequence differs by one nucleotide. The chain couples TRBV5-1 to TRBJ1-1; TRBD1 matches at 12 bases. There are 16 residues in the CDR3. Germline CDR1 and CDR2: SGHRS and YFSETQ. The CDR3 protein is CASSWGQGAENTDAFF. The CDR3 region has the DNA TGCGCCAGCAGCTGGGGACAGGGGGCGGAAAACACTGACGCTTTCTTT.

This clonotype was detected many times. CDR3 coding DNA: TGCAGTGCTAGAGATCGACGTTCGGGGGGCTCTGGAAACACCATATATTTT. Translating gives CSARDRRSGGSGNTIYF. This chain joins TRBV20-1 and TRBJ1-3, with D perhaps matching TRBD1 (5 bases). The V end lost 0 bases, the J end lost 0 bases, and 15 bases lay between the germline ends. The CDR3 runs 17 residues. CDR1 and CDR2 (germline): DFQATT, SNEGSKA (reference sequence).

This clonotype came up many times. This sequence joins TRBV29-1 and TRBJ2-1; D gene uncertain. Germline CDR1 is SQVTM and CDR2 is ANQGSEA. The CDR3 has 17 amino acids. V was cut by 3 bases and J by 4 bases, with 22 bases left in between. In DNA, the CDR3 is TGCAGCGTTGAGGGCAAGATAACGCGAGGAGTATACAATGAGCAGTTCTTC. This translates into CSVEGKITRGVYNEQFF.

V and J are TRBV19 and TRBJ1-2; D is unclear. CDR1 LNHDA and CDR2 SQIVND come from the germline V gene (reference sequence). This CDR3 spans 13 amino acids. V shed 2 bases and J shed 7 bases, with 11 bases lying between them. The CDR3 region has the DNA TGTGCCAGTAGTATACGGTCCAGATCTGGCTACACCTTC. The encoded protein is CASSIRSRSGYTF.

This clonotype has just a few counts. The genes are TRBV12-3 or TRBV12-4 and TRBJ2-3; TRBD2 matches 14 bases. The CDR3 consists of 16 residues. V shed 5 bases and J 3 bases; nucleotides not matched to a gene: 4. The CDR3 DNA is TGTGCCAGCAGTCACCGGACTAGCGGGAGGACAGATACGCAGTATTTT. The encoded protein is CASSHRTSGRTDTQYF.

In this sample, this clonotype turned up many times. This chain uses TRBV28 with TRBJ1-4; TRBD1 agrees at 7 bases. CDR3 length: 14 amino acids. CDR1 is MDHEN and CDR2 is SYDVKM in the germline V gene. The ends lost 2 bases at V and 7 bases at J; junction bases unmatched: 4. The DNA for the CDR3 is TGTGCCAGCAGTTTACCTCAGGGGGTTGAAAAACTGTTTTTT. This sequence encodes CASSLPQGVEKLFF.

This clonotype occurred many times. The rearrangement joins TRBV3-1 to TRBJ2-7; TRBD1 agrees at 9 bases. The CDR3 runs 15 residues. V shed 1 base and J 7 bases; nucleotides not matched to a gene: 8. Germline V gives CDR1 LGHDT, CDR2 YNNKEL (reference sequence). In DNA form, the CDR3 reads TGTGCCAGCAGCCAAGCGGGACAGGGCCATTGGGAGCAGTACTTC. Its translation is CASSQAGQGHWEQYF.

The gene calls are TRBV6-5 and TRBJ2-7; D may correspond to TRBD1 or TRBD2 (6 bases each). CDR1 is MNHEY and CDR2 is SVGAGI in the germline V gene. This CDR3 is built from 15 residues. Trimming removed 2 bases at V and 7 bases at J, with 18 bases between. Written as DNA, the CDR3 is TGTGCCAGCAGTTACGGAACGGGGGCCAGGAGGGAGCAGTACTTC. It is translated as CASSYGTGARREQYF.

In its sample, this clonotype was seen many times. The chain employs TRBV6-1 and TRBJ1-2; D uncertain. Germline CDR1 and CDR2: MNHNS and SASEGT. The CDR3 is 13 amino acids. V was pared by 10 bases and J by 3 bases, with 15 bases between. In DNA, the CDR3 is TGTGCCACTAGGGCCGGTTCGGACTATGGCTACACCTTC. Protein sequence: CATRAGSDYGYTF.

This clonotype appeared many times. V is TRBV20-1 and J is TRBJ2-2, with D perhaps assigned TRBD1 or TRBD2 (5 bases each). The germline V gene encodes CDR1 DFQATT and CDR2 SNEGSKA (reference sequence). The V gene lost 0 bases and the J gene lost 4 bases, with 9 bases spanning the gap. The CDR3 sequence is 14 residues long. In DNA, the CDR3 is TGCAGTGCTAGAGAGGGGACCATCACCGGGGAGCTGTTTTTT. Protein product: CSAREGTITGELFF.

Many counts were recorded for this clonotype. CDR3 region: CSASRGVGYEQYF. The CDR3 DNA reads as TGCAGTGCTAGCCGGGGGGTGGGCTACGAGCAGTACTTC. The rearrangement uses TRBV20-1 and TRBJ2-7; 7 bases are a match to TRBD2. The V segment lost 3 bases and the J segment 3 bases; nucleotides outside the gene matches: 5. Looked up from germline, CDR1 is DFQATT and CDR2 is SNEGSKA (reference sequence). The CDR3 spans 13 residues.

In its sample, this clonotype was seen many times. The V gene is TRBV5-1, the J gene TRBJ2-7, with D unclear. This CDR3 is 11 amino acids long. Germline V gene lookup returns CDR1 SGHRS and CDR2 YFSETQ. V shed 3 bases and J shed 7 bases, with 8 bases lying between them. CDR3: CASSSLGEQYF. The CDR3 nucleotides are TGCGCCAGCAGCTCTCTCGGGGAGCAGTACTTC. The whole variable domain, filled in from reference TRBV5-1 and TRBJ2-7, reads KAGVTQTPRYLIKTRGQQVTLSCSPISGHRSVSWYQQTPGQGLQFLFEYFSETQRNKGNFPGRFSGRQFSNSRSEMNVSTLELGDSALYLCASSSLGEQYFGPGTRLTVT.

Ten or more counts support this clonotype. The J gene is TRBJ2-1, the V gene TRBV20-1; D gene ambiguous. CDR1 is DFQATT, CDR2 SNEGSKA, per germline (reference sequence). The germline V and J ends were trimmed by 0 bases and 10 bases, with 16 bases remaining between them. This CDR3 is 14 amino acids long. The CDR3 region has the DNA TGCAGTGCTAGAGACCTCGGCCTTAAGGGCGAGCAGTTCTTC. Amino acids: CSARDLGLKGEQFF.

This clonotype was observed at least ten times. This chain joins TRBV6-5 and TRBJ2-5, with unresolved D. CDR3 length: 13 amino acids. In germline, CDR1 is MNHEY, CDR2 SVGAGI. V was cut by 9 bases and J by 2 bases, with 13 bases left in between. CDR3 nucleotide sequence: TGTGCCAGTCTTACAGATCCACAAGAGACCCAGTACTTC. Translating it yields CASLTDPQETQYF.

This clonotype was seen at least ten times. The chain has TRBV19 and TRBJ2-2; 9 nucleotides align to TRBD2. There are 15 residues in the CDR3. Germline V gene data show CDR1 as LNHDA and CDR2 as SQIVND (reference sequence). Unmatched junction bases numbered 7, after V lost 6 bases and J lost 5 bases. The CDR3 sequence: CASRSNSGSTGELFF. The CDR3 region has the DNA TGTGCCAGTAGGTCGAATAGCGGGAGTACCGGGGAGCTGTTTTTT.

The DNA for the CDR3 is TGCAGCGTTTCAGGGATGTTATATGGCTACACCTTC. It codes for CSVSGMLYGYTF. The V gene is TRBV29-1, the J gene TRBJ1-2; tentatively, D is TRBD1 (5 bases). CDR3 size: 12 residues. The V gene's germline CDR1 is SQVTM and CDR2 ANQGSEA. Trimming took 5 bases from V and 5 from J, leaving 12 bases between them.